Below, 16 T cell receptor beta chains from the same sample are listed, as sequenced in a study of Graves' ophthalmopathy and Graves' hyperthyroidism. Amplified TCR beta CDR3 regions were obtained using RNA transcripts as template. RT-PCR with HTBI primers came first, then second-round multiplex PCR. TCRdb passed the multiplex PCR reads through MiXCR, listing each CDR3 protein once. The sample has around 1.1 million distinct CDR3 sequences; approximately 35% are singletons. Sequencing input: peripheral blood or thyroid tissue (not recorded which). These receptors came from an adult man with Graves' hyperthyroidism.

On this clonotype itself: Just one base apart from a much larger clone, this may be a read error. The CDR3 reads CASNIAYEQYF. The CDR3 DNA reads as TGTGCCAGTAACATAGCCTACGAGCAGTACTTC. The V call is TRBV28, the J call TRBJ2-7; D is uncertain. Germline-derived CDR1 and CDR2 are MDHEN and SYDVKM. Trimming took off 9 bases at V and 2 bases at J, with 8 bases between the two ends. The CDR3 loop spans 11 amino acids.

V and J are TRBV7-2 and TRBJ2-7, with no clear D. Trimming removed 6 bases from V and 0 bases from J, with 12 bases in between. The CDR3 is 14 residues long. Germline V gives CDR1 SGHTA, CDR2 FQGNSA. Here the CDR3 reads CASSLIGNSYEQYF. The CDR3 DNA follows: TGTGCCAGCAGTTTAATAGGAAACTCCTACGAGCAGTACTTC.

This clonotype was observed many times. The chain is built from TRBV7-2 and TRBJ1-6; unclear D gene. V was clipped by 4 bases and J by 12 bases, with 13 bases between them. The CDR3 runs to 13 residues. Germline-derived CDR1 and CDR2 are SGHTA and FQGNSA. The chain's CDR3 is CASSSTYMEPLHF. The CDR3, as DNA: TGTGCCAGCAGCTCTACCTATATGGAACCCCTCCACTTT. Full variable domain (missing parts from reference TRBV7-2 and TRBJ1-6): GAGVSQSPSNKVTEKGKDVELRCDPISGHTALYWYRQSLGQGLEFLIYFQGNSAPDKSGLPSDRFSAERTGGSVSTLTIQRTQQEDSAVYLCASSSTYMEPLHFGNGTRLTVT.

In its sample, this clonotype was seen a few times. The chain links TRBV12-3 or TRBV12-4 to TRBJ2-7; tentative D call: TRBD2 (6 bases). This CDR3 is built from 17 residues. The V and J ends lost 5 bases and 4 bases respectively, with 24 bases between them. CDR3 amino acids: CASSLSPPGAYFYEQYF. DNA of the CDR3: TGTGCCAGCAGTCTCTCACCGCCGGGAGCTTACTTTTACGAGCAGTACTTC.

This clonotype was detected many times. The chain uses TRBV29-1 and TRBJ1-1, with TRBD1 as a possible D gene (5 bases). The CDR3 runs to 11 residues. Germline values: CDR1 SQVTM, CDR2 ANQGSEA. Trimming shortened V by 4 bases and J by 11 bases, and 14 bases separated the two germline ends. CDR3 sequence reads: CSVGRGAAAFF. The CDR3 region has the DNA TGCAGCGTTGGTAGGGGTGCGGCGGCTTTCTTT.

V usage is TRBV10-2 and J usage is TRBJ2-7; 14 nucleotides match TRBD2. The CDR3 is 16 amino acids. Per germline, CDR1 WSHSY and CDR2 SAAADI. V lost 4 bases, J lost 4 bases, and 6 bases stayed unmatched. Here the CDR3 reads CASSARGLAGGYEQYF. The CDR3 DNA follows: TGCGCCAGCAGTGCTAGAGGACTAGCGGGAGGTTACGAGCAGTACTTC.

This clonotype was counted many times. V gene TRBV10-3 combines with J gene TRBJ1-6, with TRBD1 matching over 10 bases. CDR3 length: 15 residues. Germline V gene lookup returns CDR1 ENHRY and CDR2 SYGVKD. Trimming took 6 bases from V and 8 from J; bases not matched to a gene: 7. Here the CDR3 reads CAISQLGTGDSPLHF. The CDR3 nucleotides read TGTGCCATCAGCCAGCTCGGGACAGGGGATTCACCCCTCCACTTT.

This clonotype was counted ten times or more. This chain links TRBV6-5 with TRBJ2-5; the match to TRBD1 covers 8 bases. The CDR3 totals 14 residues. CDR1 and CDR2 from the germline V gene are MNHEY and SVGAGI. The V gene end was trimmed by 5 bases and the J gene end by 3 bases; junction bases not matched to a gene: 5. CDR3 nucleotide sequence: TGTGCCAGCAGTGACGGGACAGGAGAAGAGACCCAGTACTTC. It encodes CASSDGTGEETQYF.

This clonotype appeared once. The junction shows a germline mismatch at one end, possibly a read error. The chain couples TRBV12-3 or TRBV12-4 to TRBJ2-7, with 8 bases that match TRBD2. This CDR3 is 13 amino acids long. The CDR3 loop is CASSPTDGGELYF. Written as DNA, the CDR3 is TGTGCCAGCAGTCCAACTGACGGGGGGGAGCTGTACTTC.

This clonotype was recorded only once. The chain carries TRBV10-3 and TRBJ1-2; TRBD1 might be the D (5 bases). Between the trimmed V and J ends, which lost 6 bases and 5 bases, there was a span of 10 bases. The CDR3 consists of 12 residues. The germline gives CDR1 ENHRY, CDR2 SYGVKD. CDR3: CAISSGTYGYTF. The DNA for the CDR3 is TGTGCCATCAGCTCAGGGACTTATGGCTACACCTTC.

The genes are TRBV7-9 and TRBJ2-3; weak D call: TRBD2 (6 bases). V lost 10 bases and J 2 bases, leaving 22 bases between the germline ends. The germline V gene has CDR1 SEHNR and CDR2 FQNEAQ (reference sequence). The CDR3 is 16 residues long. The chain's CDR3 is CAIPRDPTRNTDTQYF. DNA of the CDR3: TGTGCCATCCCCCGCGATCCGACTAGAAACACAGATACGCAGTATTTT. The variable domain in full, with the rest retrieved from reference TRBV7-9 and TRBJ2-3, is DTGVSQNPRHKITKRGQNVTFRCDPISEHNRLYWYRQTLGQGPEFLTYFQNEAQLEKSRLLSDRFSAERPKGSFSTLEIQRTEQGDSAMYLCAIPRDPTRNTDTQYFGPGTRLTVL.

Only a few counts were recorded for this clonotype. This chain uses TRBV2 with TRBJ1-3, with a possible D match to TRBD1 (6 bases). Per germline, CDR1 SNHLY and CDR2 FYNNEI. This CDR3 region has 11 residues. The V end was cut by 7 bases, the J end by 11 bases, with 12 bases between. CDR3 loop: CASTRDRSIYF. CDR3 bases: TGTGCCAGCACCCGAGACAGGTCCATATATTTT. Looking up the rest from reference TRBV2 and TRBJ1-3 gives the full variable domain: EPEVTQTPSHQVTQMGQEVILRCVPISNHLYFYWYRQILGQKVEFLVSFYNNEISEKSEIFDDQFSVERPDGSNFTLKIRSTKLEDSAMYFCASTRDRSIYFGEGSWLTVV.

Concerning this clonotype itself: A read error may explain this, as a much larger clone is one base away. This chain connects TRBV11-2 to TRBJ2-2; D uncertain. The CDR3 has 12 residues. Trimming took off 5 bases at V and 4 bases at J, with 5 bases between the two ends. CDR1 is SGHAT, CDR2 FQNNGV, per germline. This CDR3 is CASSTATGELFF. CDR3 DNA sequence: TGTGCCAGCAGCACCGCCACCGGGGAGCTGTTTTTT.

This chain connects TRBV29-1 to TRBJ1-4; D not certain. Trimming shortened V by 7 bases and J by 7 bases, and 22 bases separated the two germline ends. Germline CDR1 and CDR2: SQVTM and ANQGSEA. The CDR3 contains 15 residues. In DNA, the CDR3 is TGCAGCGGGGGAGGAAATATTGAGTTTGGTGAAAAACTGTTTTTT. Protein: CSGGGNIEFGEKLFF.

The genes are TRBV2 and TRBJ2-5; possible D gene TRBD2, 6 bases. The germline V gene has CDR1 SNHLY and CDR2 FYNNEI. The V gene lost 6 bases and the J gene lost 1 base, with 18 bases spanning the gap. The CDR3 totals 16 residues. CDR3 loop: CASSRFRRGLQETQYF. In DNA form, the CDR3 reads TGTGCCAGCAGCCGGTTTCGTAGGGGACTCCAAGAGACCCAGTACTTC.

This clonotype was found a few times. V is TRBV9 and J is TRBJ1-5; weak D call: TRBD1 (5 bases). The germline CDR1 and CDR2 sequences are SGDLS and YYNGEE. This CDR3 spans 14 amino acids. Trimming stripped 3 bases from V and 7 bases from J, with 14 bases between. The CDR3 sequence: CASSGGQRDQPQHF. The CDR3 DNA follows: TGTGCCAGCAGCGGGGGTCAAAGGGACCAGCCCCAGCATTTT.